The clone carrying this TCR beta chain was counted once. Its specificity is unknown. This entry is derived from a study of blood T cells in healthy people across ages. The CDR3 totals 12 residues. The germline V gene has CDR1 DFQATT and CDR2 SNEGSKA (reference sequence). Sample-barcoded 5' priming and a J-beta primer mix drove a second PCR of roughly 6 to 12 cycles. Tagging of each cDNA molecule was performed by a template-switch adaptor with 12 random nucleotides. TCRdb analysed the 5' RACE reads with MiXCR anew, one entry per CDR3 protein. The sample has about 640,000 distinct CDR3 sequences; about 54% are singletons. The individuals who served as donors were healthy Caucasians living in Russia, aged about 6 to 100. Peripheral blood, around 10 milliliters per donor, was collected. Findings and caveats of the study: More naive CD4+ cells and higher diversity were found in long-lived than in aged donors.

Sequencing was performed on blood. The receptor was isolated from a man between 60 and 75 years old in good health. The chain couples TRBV20-1 to TRBJ2-5; 8 nucleotides align to TRBD1. The DNA end is a closer match to TRBJ2-7, so the J assignment may be wrong. For the CDR3, the DNA is TGCAGTGCTGAAAGACAGGGGTTCGAGCAGTACTTC. This encodes CSAERQGFEQYF.